This T cell receptor beta chain was identified during a study of blood T cell repertoires in COVID-19. In the study overall: Researchers got acute and convalescent COVID-19 samples from the United States, Italy and Spain.

This clone turned up a few times. Libraries were prepared by immunoSEQ multiplex PCR; TCRdb keeps only in-frame clonotypes and omits some of them. The sample includes 85,000 to 100,000 clones, 90% of them seen just once. The CDR3 covers 14 residues. V gave up 7 bases and J gave up 4 bases; unmatched junction bases: 10. Germline CDR1 and CDR2: GTSNPN and SVGIG (reference sequence). Sequencing used peripheral blood. The V gene is TRBV30, the J gene TRBJ1-3; 7 positions match TRBD1. This clonotype was sampled from a man in his 60s with acute or convalescent COVID-19. Here the CDR3 reads CASYRGRTGNTIYF. The DNA of the CDR3 is TGTGCCTCATACAGGGGAAGGACGGGAAACACCATATATTTT.